This T cell receptor (beta chain) was identified during a study of blood T cell repertoires in COVID-19. Across the study: The study drew acute and convalescent COVID-19 samples from the United States, Italy and Spain. From T cells, B-cell-depleted T cells, or PBMCs came the material, which was cDNA or gDNA.

Germline V gene sequence: CDR1 SGHAT, CDR2 FQNNGV. V lost 6 bases to trimming and J lost 1 base; unmatched junction nucleotides: 4. This CDR3 comprises 15 residues. This clone appeared once. Authors' analysis steps: How many nucleated cells were present was estimated from reference gene primer amplification. Method: immunoSEQ multiplex PCR; TCRdb's copy keeps in-frame clones and lacks some. That table gives V, J and clone size, and the DNA gave D and trimming. Of about 250,000 clones in the sample, 83% were seen once. The rearrangement uses TRBV11-2 and TRBJ2-5; 11 bases match TRBD1. This TCR derives from a human donor in a cohort sampled during active COVID-19. The sample taken for sequencing was peripheral blood. The DNA of the CDR3 is TGTGCCAGCAGTTCCGGGACAGGGGGCCAAGAGACCCAGTACTTC. Translating gives CASSSGTGGQETQYF.